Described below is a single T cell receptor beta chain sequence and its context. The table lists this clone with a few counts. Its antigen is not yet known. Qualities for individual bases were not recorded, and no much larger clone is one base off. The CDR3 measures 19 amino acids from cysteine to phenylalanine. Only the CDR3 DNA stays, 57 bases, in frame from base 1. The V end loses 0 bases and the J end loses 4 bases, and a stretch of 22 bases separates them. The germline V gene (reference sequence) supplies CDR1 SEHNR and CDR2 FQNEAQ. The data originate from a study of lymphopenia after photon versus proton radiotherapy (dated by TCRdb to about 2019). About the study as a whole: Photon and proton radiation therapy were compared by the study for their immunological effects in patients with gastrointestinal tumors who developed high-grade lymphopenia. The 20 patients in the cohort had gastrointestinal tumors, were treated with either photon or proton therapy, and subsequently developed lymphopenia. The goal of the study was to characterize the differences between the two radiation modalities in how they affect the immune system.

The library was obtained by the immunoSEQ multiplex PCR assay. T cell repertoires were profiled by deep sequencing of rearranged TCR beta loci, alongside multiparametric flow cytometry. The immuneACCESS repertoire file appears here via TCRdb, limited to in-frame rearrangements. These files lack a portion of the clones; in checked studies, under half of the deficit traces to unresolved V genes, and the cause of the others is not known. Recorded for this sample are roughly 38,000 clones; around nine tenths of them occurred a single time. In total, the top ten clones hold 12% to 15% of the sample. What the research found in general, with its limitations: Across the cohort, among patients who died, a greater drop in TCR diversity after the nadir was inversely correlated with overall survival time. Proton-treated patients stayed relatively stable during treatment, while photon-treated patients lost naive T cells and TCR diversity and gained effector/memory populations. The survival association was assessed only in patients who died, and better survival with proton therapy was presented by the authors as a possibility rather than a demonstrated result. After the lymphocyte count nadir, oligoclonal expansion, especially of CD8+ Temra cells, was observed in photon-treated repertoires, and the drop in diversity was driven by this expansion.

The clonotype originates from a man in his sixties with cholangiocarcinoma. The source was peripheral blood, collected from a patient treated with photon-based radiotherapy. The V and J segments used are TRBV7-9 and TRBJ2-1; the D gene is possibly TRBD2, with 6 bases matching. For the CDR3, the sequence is CASSLALGGGSGLYNEQFF. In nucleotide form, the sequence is TGTGCCAGCAGCTTAGCGCTGGGTGGGGGTAGCGGTTTATACAATGAGCAGTTCTTC.